The 10 T cell receptor beta chains reported below all come from one sample, sequenced in a study of cytomegalovirus exposure and HLA in healthy donors. Amplification used 60 Vbeta primers and 13 Jbeta primers. Produced via immunoSEQ multiplex PCR; TCRdb's table is partial and in-frame only. The repertoire consists of some 120,000 clones, with around 75% occurring once and the leading ten covering about 1.6%. Sequencing used PBMCs. These TCRs come from a young woman in good health and CMV-seronegative.

This clone turned up a few times. The rearrangement links TRBV15 to TRBJ2-1; D remains ambiguous. V was pared by 4 bases and J by 12 bases, with 16 bases between. Germline assignment: CDR1 LNHNV and CDR2 YYDKDF (reference sequence). The CDR3 runs to 13 residues. The CDR3 here is CATSTPASPGQFF. For the CDR3, the DNA is TGTGCCACCAGCACCCCCGCGAGTCCGGGGCAGTTCTTC. The full variable domain, completed using reference TRBV15 and TRBJ2-1, is DAMVIQNPRYQVTQFGKPVTLSCSQTLNHNVMYWYQQKSSQAPKLLFHYYDKDFNNEADTPDNFQSRRPNTSFCFLDIRSPGLGDTAMYLCATSTPASPGQFFGPGTRLTVL.

The V gene is TRBV18, the J gene TRBJ1-1; 10 positions agree with TRBD1. Trimming removed 10 bases from V and 5 bases from J; junction bases left unmatched: 7. CDR1 and CDR2 from the germline V gene are KGHSH and LQKENI. The CDR3 runs 13 residues. CDR3 loop: CATSGTGETEAFF. As DNA, the CDR3 is TGTGCCACCTCGGGGACAGGGGAAACTGAAGCTTTCTTT.

The V gene is TRBV5-8, the J gene TRBJ2-3, with D perhaps matching TRBD2 (5 bases). This CDR3 spans 15 amino acids. CDR1 and CDR2 (germline): SGHTS, YDEGEE. The V end was cut by 2 bases, the J end by 0 bases, with 10 bases between. CDR3 in amino acids: CASSFRGGSTDTQYF. CDR3 bases: TGTGCCAGCAGCTTTCGCGGCGGGAGCACAGATACGCAGTATTTT.

This clone is a singleton in its sample. The J gene is TRBJ2-1, the V gene TRBV5-5, with 9 nucleotides matching TRBD1. Germline V gene sequence: CDR1 SGHKS, CDR2 YYEKEE (reference sequence). The CDR3 sequence is 13 residues long. With V trimmed by 2 bases and J by 9 bases, 3 bases remained unmatched. The CDR3 DNA is TGTGCCAGCAGCTTTTCGACAGGGGGTGAGCAGTTCTTC. It specifies CASSFSTGGEQFF.

J is TRBJ2-3 and V is TRBV28; 12 positions match TRBD1. Germline V lookup: CDR1 MDHEN, CDR2 SYDVKM. Trimming at V came to 7 bases and at J to 3 bases, leaving 11 bases not matched to a gene. The CDR3 has 17 residues. The CDR3 reads CASIPLPGQGATDTQYF. In DNA form, the CDR3 reads TGTGCCAGCATCCCCCTACCGGGACAGGGGGCGACAGATACGCAGTATTTT.

The rearrangement links TRBV6-1 to TRBJ1-6, with D tentatively TRBD1 (5 bases). V dropped 2 bases and J dropped 8 bases, with 22 bases sitting between them. Per the germline V gene, CDR1 is MNHNS and CDR2 is SASEGT. The CDR3 consists of 18 residues. CDR3 protein: CASSEIFGFGDSHSPLHF. CDR3 nucleotide sequence: TGTGCCAGCAGTGAAATTTTTGGGTTCGGGGACTCTCATTCACCCCTCCACTTT.

This sequence joins TRBV4-1 and TRBJ1-1; D is unclear. In germline, CDR1 is MGHRA, CDR2 YSYEKL. This CDR3 is built from 14 residues. The V end lost 0 bases, the J end lost 4 bases, and 9 bases lay between the germline ends. CDR3: CASSQEPGSTEAFF. In DNA, the CDR3 is TGCGCCAGCAGCCAAGAGCCAGGTTCCACTGAAGCTTTCTTT.

This chain connects TRBV6-1 to TRBJ2-7; tentatively, D is TRBD1 (5 bases). Per the germline V gene, CDR1 is MNHNS and CDR2 is SASEGT. The V gene lost 1 base and the J gene lost 0 bases, with 10 bases spanning the gap. The CDR3 is 15 residues long. Here the CDR3 reads CASSEVDSNSYEQYF. The CDR3 DNA reads TGTGCCAGCAGTGAAGTCGACAGCAACTCCTACGAGCAGTACTTC.

This clone came up once. This chain uses TRBV11-2 with TRBJ2-4, with D perhaps matching TRBD1 (8 bases). The CDR3 spans 16 residues. Trimming pared 5 bases from V and 2 bases from J, leaving 16 bases between. Per the germline V gene, CDR1 is SGHAT and CDR2 is FQNNGV. In nucleotides, the CDR3 is TGTGCCAGCAGCCCTCAACAGGGGGGGACCAAAAACATTCAGTACTTC. This codes for CASSPQQGGTKNIQYF.

This chain joins TRBV10-3 and TRBJ1-4; TRBD1 agrees at 7 bases. The CDR3 has 13 residues. The junction had 2 bases not matched to a gene; V was cut back by 6 bases and J by 4 bases. Per germline, CDR1 ENHRY and CDR2 SYGVKD. CDR3 nucleotides: TGTGCCATCAGGGACAGGCTTAATGAAAAACTGTTTTTT. This gives the protein CAIRDRLNEKLFF.